The 24 T cell receptor beta chains below were found in one sample sequenced in a study of blood T cell repertoires in COVID-19. Using immunoSEQ multiplex PCR, the repertoire was profiled, and TCRdb retains in-frame clones only, with some absent. The sample has some 190,000 clones, 86% seen once. Sample: PBMCs or T cells enriched from blood (not recorded which). Every receptor here comes from a woman aged 40 to 50 in a cohort exposed to, infected with or recovered from COVID-19 (not recorded which).

The J gene is TRBJ1-2, the V gene TRBV20-1; tentative D call: TRBD1 (6 bases). Germline CDR1 reads DFQATT; CDR2 reads SNEGSKA (reference sequence). V shed 3 bases and J shed 6 bases, with 14 bases lying between them. The length of the CDR3 is 13 residues. The CDR3 is CSASARGRNGYTF. CDR3 nucleotide sequence: TGCAGTGCTAGTGCCAGGGGAAGAAATGGCTACACCTTC.

The CDR3 region has the DNA TGTGCCAGCAGCGAAGTAGGAGGAGGTAACACTGAAGCTTTCTTT. This sequence encodes CASSEVGGGNTEAFF. This chain links TRBV5-5 with TRBJ1-1; D is undetermined. The length of the CDR3 is 15 residues. Trimming took 4 bases from V and 2 from J, leaving 15 bases between them. CDR1 is SGHKS, CDR2 YYEKEE, per germline (reference sequence).

CDR3 residues: CASSSTQRPAFF. The CDR3 region has the DNA TGTGCCAGCAGTTCGACCCAGCGACCGGCTTTCTTT. The V and J genes are TRBV28 and TRBJ1-1; no reliable D call. The CDR3 has 12 residues. The germline V and J ends were trimmed by 4 bases and 11 bases, with 14 bases remaining between them. Germline CDR1 reads MDHEN; CDR2 reads SYDVKM.

The chain couples TRBV7-9 to TRBJ1-1, with D unclear. Trimming took off 6 bases at V and 5 bases at J, with 10 bases between the two ends. The length of the CDR3 is 12 residues. Looked up from germline, CDR1 is SEHNR and CDR2 is FQNEAQ (reference sequence). CDR3 protein: CASSNSRTEAFF. Written as DNA, the CDR3 is TGTGCCAGCAGTAACTCGAGGACTGAAGCTTTCTTT.

This clone was counted between two and nine times. The chain employs TRBV4-1 and TRBJ2-7; a possible D gene is TRBD1 (6 bases). Deletions cut 4 bases from V and 1 base from J, with 17 bases between. The CDR3 covers 16 residues. CDR1 and CDR2 (germline): MGHRA, YSYEKL. CDR3 protein: CASSRMATGNSYEQYF. Here the CDR3 DNA reads TGCGCCAGCAGCCGCATGGCCACAGGGAATTCCTACGAGCAGTACTTC.

This sequence joins TRBV7-9 and TRBJ1-1; a possible D gene is TRBD1 (5 bases). V gave up 2 bases and J gave up 4 bases, with 8 bases separating them. Per the germline V gene, CDR1 is SEHNR and CDR2 is FQNEAQ (reference sequence). This CDR3 contains 13 residues. The CDR3 nucleotides are TGTGCCAGCAGCTTACAGGGCCCCACTGAAGCTTTCTTT. Its protein is CASSLQGPTEAFF. Together with reference TRBV7-9 and TRBJ1-1, the CDR3 gives the full variable domain: DTGVSQNPRHKITKRGQNVTFRCDPISEHNRLYWYRQTLGQGPEFLTYFQNEAQLEKSRLLSDRFSAERPKGSFSTLEIQRTEQGDSAMYLCASSLQGPTEAFFGQGTRLTVV.

The genes are TRBV28 and TRBJ1-2; 7 bases line up with TRBD1. V lost 6 bases, J lost 4 bases, and 5 bases stayed unmatched. From germline, CDR1 is MDHEN and CDR2 SYDVKM. The CDR3 is 13 residues long. DNA for the CDR3: TGTGCCAGCAGCATGACAGGGAGCTATGGCTACACCTTC. Translated: CASSMTGSYGYTF.

The chain joins TRBV15 to TRBJ2-4; D is possibly TRBD2 (7 bases). Germline values: CDR1 LNHNV, CDR2 YYDKDF (reference sequence). The germline V and J ends were trimmed by 4 bases and 5 bases, with 18 bases remaining between them. This CDR3 region has 16 residues. This chain's CDR3 is CATSTSPPGGQNIQYF. In DNA form, the CDR3 reads TGTGCCACCAGCACCTCTCCCCCGGGGGGCCAAAACATTCAGTACTTC.

This sequence joins TRBV27 and TRBJ2-3; 12 nucleotides agree with TRBD2. The junction had 3 bases not matched to a gene; V was cut back by 4 bases and J by 1 base. From germline, CDR1 is MNHEY and CDR2 SMNVEV (reference sequence). The CDR3 loop spans 16 amino acids. The CDR3 DNA follows: TGTGCCAGCAGTTCTCGGACTAGCGGGGGCACAGATACGCAGTATTTT. Its translation: CASSSRTSGGTDTQYF.

The CDR3 region has the DNA TGTGCCAGCAGCTTCTCGGTCGCAGGGGCTACAGATACGCAGTATTTT. Residues: CASSFSVAGATDTQYF. The chain carries TRBV7-8 and TRBJ2-3; possible D gene TRBD1, 6 bases. Per the germline V gene, CDR1 is SGHVS and CDR2 is FQNEAQ. The CDR3 has 16 residues. The V and J ends lost 3 bases and 3 bases respectively, with 16 bases between them.

This chain connects TRBV7-9 to TRBJ2-3, with TRBD2 matching over 13 bases. The V and J ends lost 6 bases and 5 bases, in that order; junction bases with no gene match: 5. CDR1 SEHNR and CDR2 FQNEAQ come from the germline V gene (reference sequence). The CDR3 has 15 amino acids. CDR3 in DNA: TGTGCCAGCAGTCCGGGACTAGCGGGGCTAGATACGCAGTATTTT. Protein sequence: CASSPGLAGLDTQYF. The complete variable domain, with remaining parts taken from reference TRBV7-9 and TRBJ2-3, reads DTGVSQNPRHKITKRGQNVTFRCDPISEHNRLYWYRQTLGQGPEFLTYFQNEAQLEKSRLLSDRFSAERPKGSFSTLEIQRTEQGDSAMYLCASSPGLAGLDTQYFGPGTRLTVL.

This chain joins TRBV11-2 and TRBJ1-1, with TRBD1 as a possible D gene (6 bases). Trimming shortened V by 5 bases and J by 4 bases, and 14 bases separated the two germline ends. The length of the CDR3 is 14 residues. Looked up from germline, CDR1 is SGHAT and CDR2 is FQNNGV. CDR3 region: CASSGEDRPTEAFF. CDR3 nucleotides: TGTGCCAGCAGCGGAGAGGACAGACCCACTGAAGCTTTCTTT. Together with reference TRBV11-2 and TRBJ1-1, the CDR3 gives the full variable domain: EAGVAQSPRYKIIEKRQSVAFWCNPISGHATLYWYQQILGQGPKLLIQFQNNGVVDDSQLPKDRFSAERLKGVDSTLKIQPAKLEDSAVYLCASSGEDRPTEAFFGQGTRLTVV.

The rearrangement uses TRBV28 and TRBJ1-2; D may be TRBD1 (6 bases). The V end was cut by 5 bases, the J end by 8 bases, with 24 bases between. The CDR3 consists of 16 residues. Germline values: CDR1 MDHEN, CDR2 SYDVKM. This chain's CDR3 is CASSHRTAFRIVGYTF. As DNA, the CDR3 is TGTGCCAGCAGTCACAGGACAGCCTTTCGGATTGTCGGCTACACCTTC.

The chain links TRBV19 to TRBJ2-2; TRBD2 matches at 11 bases. V shed 7 bases, J shed 6 bases, and the junction held 4 bases outside the gene matches. The germline V gene encodes CDR1 LNHDA and CDR2 SQIVND (reference sequence). The CDR3 is 14 amino acids. This CDR3 reads CASTTSGVAGELFF. CDR3 DNA sequence: TGTGCCAGTACGACTAGCGGGGTGGCCGGGGAGCTGTTTTTT. The full variable domain, in which reference TRBV19 and TRBJ2-2 provide the parts outside the CDR3, is DGGITQSPKYLFRKEGQNVTLSCEQNLNHDAMYWYRQDPGQGLRLIYYSQIVNDFQKGDIAEGYSVSREKKESFPLTVTSAQKNPTAFYLCASTTSGVAGELFFGEGSRLTVL.

The CDR3 coding sequence is TGTGCCACCAGCAGAGCCGTACAGGGGGGCTATGGCTACACCTTC. Amino acid sequence: CATSRAVQGGYGYTF. The chain recombines TRBV15 with TRBJ1-2; 8 positions match TRBD1. CDR3 length: 15 amino acids. Looked up from germline, CDR1 is LNHNV and CDR2 is YYDKDF (reference sequence). After removal of 1 base from V and 4 bases from J, the junction contained 5 bases not matched to a gene.

The chain has TRBV7-9 and TRBJ2-1, with TRBD1 as a possible D gene (6 bases). The CDR3 loop spans 13 amino acids. CDR1 and CDR2 from the germline V gene are SEHNR and FQNEAQ (reference sequence). Trimming stripped 3 bases from V and 15 bases from J, with 18 bases between. This chain's CDR3 is CASSFTDSRATFF. The CDR3, as DNA: TGTGCCAGCAGCTTTACGGACAGTCGGGCAACGTTCTTC.

The chain is built from TRBV5-1 and TRBJ1-2; no definite D call. V was clipped by 0 bases and J by 1 base, with 16 bases between them. The CDR3 consists of 17 residues. CDR1 and CDR2 (germline): SGHRS, YFSETQ. The CDR3 coding sequence is TGCGCCAGCAGCTTGGACCCAGGCCGGACTTTTAACTATGGCTACACCTTC. Amino acids: CASSLDPGRTFNYGYTF.

The chain links TRBV5-6 to TRBJ1-4; tentatively, D is TRBD1 (5 bases). Germline V gives CDR1 SGHDT, CDR2 YYEEEE. This CDR3 comprises 17 residues. Trimming cost V 4 bases and J 7 bases, with 23 bases left between them. This CDR3 is CASSPPVSGEGREKLFF. DNA for the CDR3: TGTGCCAGCAGCCCCCCAGTTTCGGGGGAAGGTCGTGAAAAACTGTTTTTT.

The V call is TRBV4-2, the J call TRBJ1-2; 7 nucleotides align to TRBD1. The CDR3 consists of 13 residues. V was clipped by 7 bases and J by 6 bases; unmatched bases: 8. Germline V gene data show CDR1 as LGHNA and CDR2 as YNFKEQ. This CDR3 reads CASTALQGDGYTF. The CDR3 bases are TGTGCCAGCACCGCCCTCCAGGGGGATGGCTACACCTTC.

The chain combines TRBV24-1 with TRBJ1-1; a weak D match, TRBD1 (5 bases). The CDR3 is made up of 13 amino acids. Deletions cut 4 bases from V and 7 bases from J, with 12 bases between. Germline-derived CDR1 and CDR2 are KGHDR and SFDVKD. Here the CDR3 reads CATSDLRQSEAFF. CDR3 in DNA: TGTGCCACCAGTGACCTTCGACAGAGTGAAGCTTTCTTT.

The chain joins TRBV7-8 to TRBJ1-1, with D possibly being TRBD1 (6 bases). Germline V gives CDR1 SGHVS, CDR2 FQNEAQ. This CDR3 spans 15 amino acids. Trimming took 1 base from V and 4 from J, leaving 13 bases between them. Here the CDR3 DNA reads TGTGCCAGCAGCTTAGAGGGGACCAGGGGCACTGAAGCTTTCTTT. It specifies CASSLEGTRGTEAFF. Full variable domain (rest looked up from reference TRBV7-8 and TRBJ1-1): GAGVSQSPRYKVAKRGQDVALRCDPISGHVSLFWYQQALGQGPEFLTYFQNEAQLDKSGLPSDRFFAERPEGSVSTLKIQRTQQEDSAVYLCASSLEGTRGTEAFFGQGTRLTVV.

This chain joins TRBV11-3 and TRBJ2-1, with 11 bases aligning to TRBD2. In germline, CDR1 is SGHNT, CDR2 YENEEA. The CDR3 extends over 16 amino acids. J was trimmed by 3 bases and V by 0 bases; bases with no gene match: 1. In DNA, the CDR3 is TGTGCCAGCAGCTTAGAGGGGACTAGCGGCTACAATGAGCAGTTCTTC. Protein: CASSLEGTSGYNEQFF. The full variable domain, completed using reference TRBV11-3 and TRBJ2-1, is EAGVVQSPRYKIIEKKQPVAFWCNPISGHNTLYWYLQNLGQGPELLIRYENEEAVDDSQLPKDRFSAERLKGVDSTLKIQPAELGDSAVYLCASSLEGTSGYNEQFFGPGTRLTVL.

The chain joins TRBV27 to TRBJ2-7; 8 positions agree with TRBD1. With 6 bases clipped from V and 5 bases from J, the junction kept 6 bases outside the gene matches. The CDR3 totals 13 residues. Germline lookup yields CDR1 MNHEY and CDR2 SMNVEV (reference sequence). CDR3 loop: CASSPGTGNEQYF. The CDR3 DNA reads as TGTGCCAGCAGCCCCGGGACAGGCAACGAGCAGTACTTC.

The chain carries TRBV2 and TRBJ2-7, with 8 bases fitting TRBD2. V was pared by 10 bases and J by 3 bases, with 8 bases of the junction left unmatched. There are 13 residues in the CDR3. Germline V CDR1 and CDR2: SNHLY, FYNNEI. The CDR3 DNA sequence: TGTGCCAACGGGGGACTAGATAACTACGAGCAGTACTTC. Amino acids: CANGGLDNYEQYF.